This is a list of T cell receptor beta chains from one sample in a study of T cell responses to AZD1222 COVID-19 vaccine. Clones were sequenced by immunoSEQ multiplex PCR, and TCRdb holds only the in-frame ones, with some missing. This table has about 150,000 clones, around 85% appearing once. Specimen: peripheral blood, collected after recovery from COVID-19. All receptors derive from an adult who had recovered from COVID-19. CDR3s include the opening cysteine and the closing phenylalanine or tryptophan. Fields, in order: clone size, CDR3 length, V gene, CDR3 protein. Not all rows give a size; the values are once, few, many and, for expanded clones, a class.

>few|14|TRBV19
CASSTPGENQPQHF
>once|15|TRBV27
CASSYKPLETDTQYF
>few|15|TRBV4-2
CASSQETSRTGELFF
>-|14|TRBV5-6
CASRLAGYSYEQYF
>-|15|TRBV6-1
CASREDRTPRAVQYF
>-|14|TRBV6-5
CASRIDRGGYGYTF
>-|18|TRBV7-2
CASSTTGTGGLPYNEQFF
>once|12|TRBV29-1
CSVDNRGNTQYF
>-|13|TRBV27
CASSLRETYEQYF
>-|15|TRBV7-2
CAWALRGAPKGEQFF
>-|17|TRBV13
CASSSRANTGFNSPLHF
>-|15|TRBV5-8
CASTRRGRENTEAFF
>-|16|TRBV7-9
CASSSRQGEGNQPQHF
>-|14|TRBV6-5
CASTTSGVYNEQFF
>-|14|TRBV2
CASSEEISNEKLFF
>-|14|TRBV5-1
CASSLTAGGYGYTF
>-|15|TRBV5-1
CASSLMTGDSYGYTF
>-|14|TRBV13
CASSFPGSNTEAFF
>-|16|TRBV5-4
CASSFTTGGRQETQYF
>once|14|TRBV7-3
CASSLTPAGSEAFF
>-|13|TRBV5-1
CASSRDRGYGYTF
>few|13|TRBV6-1
CASSDGGNQPQHF
>-|12|TRBV29-1
CSVEGASARDTF